This T cell receptor (beta chain) was identified in a study of blood T cell repertoires in COVID-19 (dated by TCRdb to 2018 to 2020). A note on the overall study: Recovered participants in ImmuneRACE Cohort 3 were defined by two consecutive negative NP/OP PCR tests, clearance by a healthcare professional, or resolution of symptoms. Samples covering the acute and convalescent phases of COVID-19 were provided by collaborators in the United States, Italy and Spain. The repertoires were released in a freely available public database meant as a resource for research on the immune response to SARS-CoV-2. The dataset comprised deeply sampled blood TCRbeta repertoires from subjects exposed to, actively infected with, or recovered from COVID-19. A de-identified subject ID, COVID-19 status, age in years and sex were almost always included in the sample metadata. The prospective study material was composed of cDNA or gDNA derived from T cells, B-cell-depleted T cells, or PBMCs. The samples were drawn from the first 160 participants of the ongoing ImmuneRACE study and from some 1,300 subjects provided by 6 global collaborators. Where available, HLA class I and class II types were obtained from metadata supplied by the sample provider rather than from assay-based typing.

The immunoSEQ Assay, a bias-controlled multiplex PCR, was used to amplify TCRbeta CDR3 regions from genomic DNA. Regarding the original processing steps: Within the assay, amplification of reference gene primers was used to estimate how many nucleated cells each sample contained. To quantify the absolute abundance of each unique TCRbeta CDR3 rearrangement, sequence reads were collapsed and filtered. For each sample, productive Simpson clonality was calculated as the square root of Simpson's diversity index over productive rearrangements. Here the immuneACCESS table is served through TCRdb, limited to in-frame sequences with V and J called. Missing clones are a known gap in these copies; in checked studies unresolved V genes cover under half, and the rest lacks a known reason. V and J calls plus clone size are reproduced from that table; the DNA served to infer D and trimming. The sample yields approximately 150,000 clones; 70% to 80% were counted once. The top ten clonotypes cover 15% to 20% of the sample.

Participants in the prospective study were aged about 18 to 90 years, lived in 20 to 25 United States geographic areas, and enrolled through a virtual design. In the prospective study, participants were assigned to cohorts based on the clinical history participants reported in a screening survey and a study questionnaire. Each participant in the prospective study had whole blood, serum and a nasopharyngeal or oropharyngeal swab collected by mobile phlebotomists. Participants in the prospective study had the option to provide additional blood draws and questionnaires over an approximately two-month period. Before DNA extraction, prospective study blood samples were shipped either frozen or at room temperature. Worth noting for this clone: It has no known antigen specificity. No qualities accompany the bases; no much larger clone lies one base away.

Study-wide findings and limitations: How much clinical and demographic metadata was included differed by source and by participant, and the metadata was provided uncurated.

Including cysteine and phenylalanine, the CDR3 has 17 amino acids. Only the CDR3 region is kept as DNA, spanning 51 bases read in frame from base 1. Trimmed from V: 6 bases; trimmed from J: 5 bases; junction bases lacking a gene match: 13. Looking up the germline V gene (reference sequence) yields CDR1 LNHDA and CDR2 SQIVND. The clonotype comes from a woman between 65 and 79 years old in a cohort exposed to, infected with or recovered from COVID-19 (not recorded which). Material: PBMCs or T cells enriched from blood (not recorded which). The sequence links TRBV19 to TRBJ2-2; TRBD2 lines up with 9 middle nucleotides. The bases are TGTGCCAGTAGCCGAAACCGGGGCGGGAGGGGGACCGGGGAGCTGTTTTTT. This yields the protein CASSRNRGGRGTGELFF.